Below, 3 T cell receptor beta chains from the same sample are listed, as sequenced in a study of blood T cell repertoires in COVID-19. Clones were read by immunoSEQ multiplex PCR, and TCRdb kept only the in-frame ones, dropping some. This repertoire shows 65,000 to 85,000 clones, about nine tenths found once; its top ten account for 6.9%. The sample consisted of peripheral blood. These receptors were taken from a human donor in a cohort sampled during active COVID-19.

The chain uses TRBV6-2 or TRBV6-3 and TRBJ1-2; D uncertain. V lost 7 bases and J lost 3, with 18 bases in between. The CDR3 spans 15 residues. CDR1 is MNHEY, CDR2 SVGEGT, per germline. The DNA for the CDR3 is TGTGCCAGCACCCCTCGTGCACAGATTTACTATGGCTACACCTTC. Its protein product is CASTPRAQIYYGYTF.

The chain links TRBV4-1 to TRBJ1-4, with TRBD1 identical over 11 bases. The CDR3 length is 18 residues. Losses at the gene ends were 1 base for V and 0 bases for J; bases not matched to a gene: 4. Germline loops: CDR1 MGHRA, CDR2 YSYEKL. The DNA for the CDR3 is TGCGCCAGCAGCCAAGTTGGGACAGGGGGTGCAACTAATGAAAAACTGTTTTTT. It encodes CASSQVGTGGATNEKLFF.

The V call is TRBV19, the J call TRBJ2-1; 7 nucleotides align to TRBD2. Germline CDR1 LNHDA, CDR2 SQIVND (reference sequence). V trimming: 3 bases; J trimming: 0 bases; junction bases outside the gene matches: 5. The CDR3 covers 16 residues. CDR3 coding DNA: TGTGCCAGTAGTATCTGGGGGGGGAGCTCCTACAATGAGCAGTTCTTC. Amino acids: CASSIWGGSSYNEQFF.